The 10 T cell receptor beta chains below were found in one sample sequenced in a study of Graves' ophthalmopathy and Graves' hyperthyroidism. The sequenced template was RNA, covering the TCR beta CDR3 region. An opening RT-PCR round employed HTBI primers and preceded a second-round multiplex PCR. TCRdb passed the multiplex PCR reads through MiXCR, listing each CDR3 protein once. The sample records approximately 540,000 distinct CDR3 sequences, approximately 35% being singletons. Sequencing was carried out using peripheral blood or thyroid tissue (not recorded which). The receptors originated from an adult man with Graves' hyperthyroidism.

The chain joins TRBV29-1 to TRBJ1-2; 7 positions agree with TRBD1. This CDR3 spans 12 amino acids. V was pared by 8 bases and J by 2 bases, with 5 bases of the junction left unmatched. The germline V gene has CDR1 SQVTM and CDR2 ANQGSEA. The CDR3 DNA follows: TGCAGCCACCCGGGACAGAACTATGGCTACACCTTC. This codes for CSHPGQNYGYTF.

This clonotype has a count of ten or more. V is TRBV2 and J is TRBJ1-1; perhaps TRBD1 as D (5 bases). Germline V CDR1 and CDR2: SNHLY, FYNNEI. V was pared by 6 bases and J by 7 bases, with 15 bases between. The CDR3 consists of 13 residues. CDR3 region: CASSTQGIGEAFF. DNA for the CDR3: TGTGCCAGCAGCACTCAGGGAATTGGTGAAGCTTTCTTT.

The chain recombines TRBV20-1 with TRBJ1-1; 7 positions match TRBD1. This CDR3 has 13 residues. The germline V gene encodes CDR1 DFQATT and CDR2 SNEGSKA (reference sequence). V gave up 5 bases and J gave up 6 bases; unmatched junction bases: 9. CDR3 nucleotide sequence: TGCAGTGCTGCAGGGGGAGGGATCGCTGAAGCTTTCTTT. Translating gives CSAAGGGIAEAFF.

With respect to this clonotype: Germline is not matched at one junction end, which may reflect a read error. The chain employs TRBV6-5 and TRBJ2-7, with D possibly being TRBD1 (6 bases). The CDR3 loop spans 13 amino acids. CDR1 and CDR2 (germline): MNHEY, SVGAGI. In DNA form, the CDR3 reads TGCGCCAGCATCGACAGGTATTCCTACGAGCAGTACTTC. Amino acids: CASIDRYSYEQYF.

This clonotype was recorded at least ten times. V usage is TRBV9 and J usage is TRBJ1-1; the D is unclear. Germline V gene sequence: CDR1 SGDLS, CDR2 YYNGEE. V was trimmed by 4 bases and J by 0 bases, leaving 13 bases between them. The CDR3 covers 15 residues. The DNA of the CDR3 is TGTGCCAGCAGCCCCGAGGAACGGCTGAACACTGAAGCTTTCTTT. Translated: CASSPEERLNTEAFF.

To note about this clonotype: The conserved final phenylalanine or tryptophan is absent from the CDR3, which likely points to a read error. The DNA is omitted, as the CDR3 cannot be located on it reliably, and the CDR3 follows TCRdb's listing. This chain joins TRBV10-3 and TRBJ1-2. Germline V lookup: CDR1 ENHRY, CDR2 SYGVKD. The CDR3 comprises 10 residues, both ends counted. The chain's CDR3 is CASSYSHSGG.

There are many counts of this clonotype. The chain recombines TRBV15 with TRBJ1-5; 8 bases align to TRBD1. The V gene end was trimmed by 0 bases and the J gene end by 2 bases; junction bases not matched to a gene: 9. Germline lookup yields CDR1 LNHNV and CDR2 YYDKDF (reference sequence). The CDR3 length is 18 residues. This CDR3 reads CATSRDEQGVRGNQPQHF. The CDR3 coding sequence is TGTGCCACCAGCAGAGATGAACAGGGGGTAAGGGGCAATCAGCCCCAGCATTTT.

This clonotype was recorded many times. The CDR3 is CASSLSQGSSYEQYF. The DNA of the CDR3 is TGTGCCAGCAGCTTAAGCCAGGGAAGCTCCTACGAGCAGTACTTC. The chain recombines TRBV7-2 with TRBJ2-7, with D possibly TRBD1 on 5 matching bases. Trimming cost V 2 bases and J 0 bases, with 11 bases left between them. The CDR3 is made up of 15 amino acids. Germline V gene data show CDR1 as SGHTA and CDR2 as FQGNSA.

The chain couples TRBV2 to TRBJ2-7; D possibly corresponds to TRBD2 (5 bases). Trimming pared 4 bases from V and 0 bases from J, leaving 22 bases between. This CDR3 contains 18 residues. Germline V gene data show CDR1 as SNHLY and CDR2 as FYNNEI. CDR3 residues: CASSASSSLRGSSYEQYF. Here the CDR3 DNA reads TGTGCCAGCAGTGCTAGTTCGTCCCTACGGGGAAGCTCCTACGAGCAGTACTTC.

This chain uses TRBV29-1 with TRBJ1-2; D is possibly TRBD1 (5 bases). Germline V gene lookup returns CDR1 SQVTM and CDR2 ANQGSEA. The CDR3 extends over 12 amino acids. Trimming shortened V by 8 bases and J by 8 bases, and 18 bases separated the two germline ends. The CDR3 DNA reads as TGCAGCTCACGGTGGGGGGTCGACGGCTACACCTTC. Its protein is CSSRWGVDGYTF.